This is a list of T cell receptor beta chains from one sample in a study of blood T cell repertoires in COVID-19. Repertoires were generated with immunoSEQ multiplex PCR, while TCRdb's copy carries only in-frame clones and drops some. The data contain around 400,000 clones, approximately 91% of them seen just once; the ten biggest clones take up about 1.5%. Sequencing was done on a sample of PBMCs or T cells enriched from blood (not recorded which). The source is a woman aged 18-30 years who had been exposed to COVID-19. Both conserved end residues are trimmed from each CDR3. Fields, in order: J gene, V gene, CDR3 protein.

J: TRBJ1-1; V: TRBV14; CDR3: ASSQDGGGAREAF
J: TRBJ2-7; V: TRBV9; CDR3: ASSVRDNYEQY
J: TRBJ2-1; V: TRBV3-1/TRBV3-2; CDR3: ASSLAGERHNEQF
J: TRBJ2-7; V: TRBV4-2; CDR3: ASSQGRAYEQY
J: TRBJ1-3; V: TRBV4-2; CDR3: ASSQAGTGISGNTIY
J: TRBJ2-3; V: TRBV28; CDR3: ASSLSGGGTDTQY
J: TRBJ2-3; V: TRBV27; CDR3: ASGRLAGGSTDTQY
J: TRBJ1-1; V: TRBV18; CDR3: ASSPTGSTEAF
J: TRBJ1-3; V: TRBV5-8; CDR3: ASSFRGDGNTIY
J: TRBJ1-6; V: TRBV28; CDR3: ASRTPRQGGNSPLH
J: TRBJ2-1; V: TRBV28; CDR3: ASSDRRQVYNEQF
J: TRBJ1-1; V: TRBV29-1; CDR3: SDHGQLNTEAF
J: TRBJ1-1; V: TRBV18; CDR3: ASSPESGGMNTEAF
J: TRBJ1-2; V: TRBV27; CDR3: ASSPGQGMDGYT
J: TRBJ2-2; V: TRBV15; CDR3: ATTGVMAGELF
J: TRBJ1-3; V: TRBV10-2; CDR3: ASLHPQGSGNTIY
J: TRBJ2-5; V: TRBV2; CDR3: ASSARVQETQY
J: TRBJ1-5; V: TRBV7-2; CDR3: ASSLEQGFSQPQH
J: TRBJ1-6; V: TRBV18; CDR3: ASSPPTGGNNSPLH
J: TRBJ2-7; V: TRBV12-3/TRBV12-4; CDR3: ASRQGARYEQY
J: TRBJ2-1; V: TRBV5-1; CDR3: ASSFSGGSYNEQF
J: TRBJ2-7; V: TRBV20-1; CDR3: SASGSAGEQY
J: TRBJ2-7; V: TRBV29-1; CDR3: SVGTDSYEQY
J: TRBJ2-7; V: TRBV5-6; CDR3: ASSLFTDEQY
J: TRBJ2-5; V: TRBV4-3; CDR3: ASSQDTQLQETQY
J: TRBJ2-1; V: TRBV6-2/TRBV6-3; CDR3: ASSKRSQMGDEQF
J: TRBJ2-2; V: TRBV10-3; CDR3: AISRSGDTGELF
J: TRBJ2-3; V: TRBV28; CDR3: ASRAQGGTDTQY
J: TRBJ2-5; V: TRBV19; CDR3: ASSIGGGGETQY
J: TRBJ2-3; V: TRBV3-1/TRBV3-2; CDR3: ASSQLSRVGTDTQY
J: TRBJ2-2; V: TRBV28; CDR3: ASSFLAGGTGELF
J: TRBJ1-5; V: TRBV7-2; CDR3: ASRPGQGNQPQH
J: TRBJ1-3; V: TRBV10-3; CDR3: AIRDGNSGNTIY
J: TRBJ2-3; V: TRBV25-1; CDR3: ASSGTSGRYGKY
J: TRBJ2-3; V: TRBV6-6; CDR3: ASSRRLAGHSTDTQY
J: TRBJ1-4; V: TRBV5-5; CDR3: ASSLEWGSEKLF
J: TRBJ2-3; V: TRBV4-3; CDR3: ASSQARHTITDTQY
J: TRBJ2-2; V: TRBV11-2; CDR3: ASSPRTVETGGELF
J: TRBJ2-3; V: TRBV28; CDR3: ASVTGSDTQY
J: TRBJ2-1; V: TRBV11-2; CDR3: ASSFSGSSGTSGDEQF
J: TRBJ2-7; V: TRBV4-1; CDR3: ASSQDPDRVHEQY
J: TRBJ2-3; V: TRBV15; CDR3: ATSRVEAGGQY
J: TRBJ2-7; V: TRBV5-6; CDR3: ASSLKGPQGQY
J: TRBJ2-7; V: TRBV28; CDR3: ASEESSYEQY